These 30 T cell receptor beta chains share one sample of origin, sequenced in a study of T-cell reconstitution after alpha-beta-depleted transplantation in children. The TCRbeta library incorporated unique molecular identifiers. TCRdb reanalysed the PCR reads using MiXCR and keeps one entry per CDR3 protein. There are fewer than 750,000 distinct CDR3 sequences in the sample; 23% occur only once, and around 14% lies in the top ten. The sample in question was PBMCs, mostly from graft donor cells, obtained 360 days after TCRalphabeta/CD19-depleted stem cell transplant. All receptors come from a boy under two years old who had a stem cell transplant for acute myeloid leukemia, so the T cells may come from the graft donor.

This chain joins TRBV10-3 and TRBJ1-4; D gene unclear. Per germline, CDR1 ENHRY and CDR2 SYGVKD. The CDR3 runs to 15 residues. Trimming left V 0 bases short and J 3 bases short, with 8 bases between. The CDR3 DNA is TGTGCCATCAGTGAGTCAGCCTGGGCTAATGAAAAACTGTTTTTT. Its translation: CAISESAWANEKLFF.

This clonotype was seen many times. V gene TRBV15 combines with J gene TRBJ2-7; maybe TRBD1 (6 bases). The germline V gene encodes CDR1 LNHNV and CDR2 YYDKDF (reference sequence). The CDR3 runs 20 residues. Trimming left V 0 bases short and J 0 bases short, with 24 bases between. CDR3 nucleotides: TGTGCCACCAGCAGAGATAAAAGGGGAAACAGGGCCACAAACTCCTACGAGCAGTACTTC. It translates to CATSRDKRGNRATNSYEQYF.

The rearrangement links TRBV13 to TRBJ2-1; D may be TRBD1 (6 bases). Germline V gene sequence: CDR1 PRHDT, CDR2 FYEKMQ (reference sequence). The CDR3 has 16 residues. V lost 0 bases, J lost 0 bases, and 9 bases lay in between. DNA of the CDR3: TGTGCCAGCAGCTTAGGTCTGGACAGCTCCTACAATGAGCAGTTCTTC. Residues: CASSLGLDSSYNEQFF.

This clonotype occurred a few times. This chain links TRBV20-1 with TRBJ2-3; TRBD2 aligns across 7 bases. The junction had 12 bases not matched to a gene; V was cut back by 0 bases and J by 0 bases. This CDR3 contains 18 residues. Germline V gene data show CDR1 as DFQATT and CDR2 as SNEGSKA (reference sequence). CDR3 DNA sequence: TGCAGTGCTAGAGATCCCGGGGGGACCCGTTGGAGCACAGATACGCAGTATTTT. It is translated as CSARDPGGTRWSTDTQYF.

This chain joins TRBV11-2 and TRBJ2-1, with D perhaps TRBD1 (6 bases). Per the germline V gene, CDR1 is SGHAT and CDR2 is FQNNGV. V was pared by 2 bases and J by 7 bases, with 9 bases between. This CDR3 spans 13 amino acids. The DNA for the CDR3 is TGTGCCAGCAGCTTACAGGGGTCGAATGAGCAGTTCTTC. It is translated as CASSLQGSNEQFF.

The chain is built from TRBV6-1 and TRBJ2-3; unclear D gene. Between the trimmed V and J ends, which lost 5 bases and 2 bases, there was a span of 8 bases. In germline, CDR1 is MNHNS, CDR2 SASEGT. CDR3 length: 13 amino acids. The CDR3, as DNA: TGTGCCAGCAGTCCTAGTAACACAGATACGCAGTATTTT. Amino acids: CASSPSNTDTQYF.

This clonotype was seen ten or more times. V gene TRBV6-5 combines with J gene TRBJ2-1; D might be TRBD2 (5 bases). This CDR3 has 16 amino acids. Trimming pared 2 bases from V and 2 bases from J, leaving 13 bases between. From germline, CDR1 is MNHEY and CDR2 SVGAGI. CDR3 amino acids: CASSYGLRGTYNEQFF. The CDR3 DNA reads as TGTGCCAGCAGTTACGGCCTACGGGGAACCTACAATGAGCAGTTCTTC.

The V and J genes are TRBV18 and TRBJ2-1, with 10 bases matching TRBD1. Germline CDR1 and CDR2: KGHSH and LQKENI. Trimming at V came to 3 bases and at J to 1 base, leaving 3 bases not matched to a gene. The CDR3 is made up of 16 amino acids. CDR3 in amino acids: CASSPLGQGSYNEQFF. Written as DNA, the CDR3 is TGTGCCAGCTCACCCCTGGGACAGGGGTCCTACAATGAGCAGTTCTTC.

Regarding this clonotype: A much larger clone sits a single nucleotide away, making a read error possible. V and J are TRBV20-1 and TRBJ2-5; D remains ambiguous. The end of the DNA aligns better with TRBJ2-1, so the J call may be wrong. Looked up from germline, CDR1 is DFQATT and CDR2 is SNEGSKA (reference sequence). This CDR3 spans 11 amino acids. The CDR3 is CSASVSETQFF. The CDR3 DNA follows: TGCAGTGCTAGTGTGAGTGAGACCCAGTTCTTC.

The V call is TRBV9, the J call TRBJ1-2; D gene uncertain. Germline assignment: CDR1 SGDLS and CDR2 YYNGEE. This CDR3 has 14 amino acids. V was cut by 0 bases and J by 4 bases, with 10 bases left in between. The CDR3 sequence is CASSVDRQSYGYTF. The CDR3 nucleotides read TGTGCCAGCAGCGTAGATCGCCAGAGCTATGGCTACACCTTC.

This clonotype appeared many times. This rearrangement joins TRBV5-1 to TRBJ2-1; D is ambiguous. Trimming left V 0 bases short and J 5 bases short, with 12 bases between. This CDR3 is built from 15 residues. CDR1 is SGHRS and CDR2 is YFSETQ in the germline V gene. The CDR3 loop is CASSLESRKHNEQFF. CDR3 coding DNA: TGCGCCAGCAGCTTGGAGTCTCGGAAGCACAATGAGCAGTTCTTC.

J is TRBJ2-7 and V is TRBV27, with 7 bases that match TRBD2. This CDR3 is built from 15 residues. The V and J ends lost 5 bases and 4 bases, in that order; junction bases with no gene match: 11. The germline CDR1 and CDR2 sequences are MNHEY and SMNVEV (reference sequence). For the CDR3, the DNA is TGTGCCAGCAGTCCCCTAGCGGATCCCAGGTACGAGCAGTACTTC. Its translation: CASSPLADPRYEQYF.

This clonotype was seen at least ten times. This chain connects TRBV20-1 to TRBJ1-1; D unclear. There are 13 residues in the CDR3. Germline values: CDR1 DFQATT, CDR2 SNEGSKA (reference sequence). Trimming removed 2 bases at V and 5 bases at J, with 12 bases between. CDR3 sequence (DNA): TGCAGTGCTAGAATTCCGGGGTGGACTGAAGCTTTCTTT. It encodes CSARIPGWTEAFF.

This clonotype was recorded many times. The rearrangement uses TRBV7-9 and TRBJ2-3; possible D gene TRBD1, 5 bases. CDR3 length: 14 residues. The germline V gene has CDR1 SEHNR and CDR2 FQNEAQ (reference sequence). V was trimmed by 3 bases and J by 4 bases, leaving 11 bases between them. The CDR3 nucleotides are TGTGCCAGCAGCTTGAGTGTAGGGGCAGATACGCAGTATTTT. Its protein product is CASSLSVGADTQYF.

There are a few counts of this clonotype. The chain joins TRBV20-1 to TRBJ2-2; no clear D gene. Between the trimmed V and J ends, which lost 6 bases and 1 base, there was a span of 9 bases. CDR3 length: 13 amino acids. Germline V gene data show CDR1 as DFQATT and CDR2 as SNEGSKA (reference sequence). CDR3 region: CSANDKNTGELFF. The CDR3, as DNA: TGCAGTGCGAACGACAAGAACACCGGGGAGCTGTTTTTT.

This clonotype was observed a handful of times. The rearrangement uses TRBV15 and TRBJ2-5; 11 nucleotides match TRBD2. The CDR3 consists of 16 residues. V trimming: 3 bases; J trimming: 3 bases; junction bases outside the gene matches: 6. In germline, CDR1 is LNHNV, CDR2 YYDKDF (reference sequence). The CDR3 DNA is TGTGCCACCAGCAGGGGGGAGACTAGCGGGAAAGAGACCCAGTACTTC. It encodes CATSRGETSGKETQYF. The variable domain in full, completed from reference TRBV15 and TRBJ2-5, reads DAMVIQNPRYQVTQFGKPVTLSCSQTLNHNVMYWYQQKSSQAPKLLFHYYDKDFNNEADTPDNFQSRRPNTSFCFLDIRSPGLGDTAMYLCATSRGETSGKETQYFGPGTRLLVL.

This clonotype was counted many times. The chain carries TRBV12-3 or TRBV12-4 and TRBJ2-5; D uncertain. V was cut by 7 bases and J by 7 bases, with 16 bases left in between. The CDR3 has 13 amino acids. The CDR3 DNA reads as TGTGCCAGCATGACACGGCGGTCGGGGACCCAGTACTTC. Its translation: CASMTRRSGTQYF.

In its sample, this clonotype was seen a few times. The CDR3 spells CATAAALGTDTQYF. The DNA of the CDR3 is TGTGCTACCGCCGCAGCTCTAGGGACAGATACGCAGTATTTT. The chain uses TRBV7-9 and TRBJ2-3; D gene ambiguous. Germline CDR1 is SEHNR and CDR2 is FQNEAQ (reference sequence). The CDR3 loop spans 14 amino acids.

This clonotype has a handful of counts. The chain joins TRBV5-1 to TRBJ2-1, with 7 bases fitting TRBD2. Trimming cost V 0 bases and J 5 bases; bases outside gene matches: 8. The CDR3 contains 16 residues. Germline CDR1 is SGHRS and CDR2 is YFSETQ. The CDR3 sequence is CASSLGRLALNNEQFF. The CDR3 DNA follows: TGCGCCAGCAGCTTGGGGCGACTAGCCCTAAACAATGAGCAGTTCTTC.

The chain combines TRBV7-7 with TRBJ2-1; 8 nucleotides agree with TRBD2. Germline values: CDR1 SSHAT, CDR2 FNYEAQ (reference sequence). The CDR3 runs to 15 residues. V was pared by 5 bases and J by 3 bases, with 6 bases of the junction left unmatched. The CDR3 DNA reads TGTGCCAGCAGCATGGGACTAGGGATCTACAATGAGCAGTTCTTC. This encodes CASSMGLGIYNEQFF.

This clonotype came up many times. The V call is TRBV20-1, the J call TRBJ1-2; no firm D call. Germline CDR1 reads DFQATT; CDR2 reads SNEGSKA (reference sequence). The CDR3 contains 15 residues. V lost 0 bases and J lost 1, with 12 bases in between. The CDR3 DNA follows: TGCAGTGCTAGAGATGCGGTGACGGTTAACTATGGCTACACCTTC. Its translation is CSARDAVTVNYGYTF.

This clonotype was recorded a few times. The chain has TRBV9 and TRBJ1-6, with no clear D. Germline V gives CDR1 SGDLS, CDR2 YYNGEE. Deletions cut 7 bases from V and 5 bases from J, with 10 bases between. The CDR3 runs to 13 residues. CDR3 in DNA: TGTGCCAGCGGCCTGGCCCATAATTCACCCCTCCACTTT. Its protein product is CASGLAHNSPLHF.

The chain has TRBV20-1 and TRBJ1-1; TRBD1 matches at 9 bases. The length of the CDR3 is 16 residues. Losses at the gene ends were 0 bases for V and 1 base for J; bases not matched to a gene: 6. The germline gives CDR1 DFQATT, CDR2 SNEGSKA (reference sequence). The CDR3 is CSAREGTGRRNTEAFF. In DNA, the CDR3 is TGCAGTGCTAGAGAAGGGACAGGGAGGCGGAACACTGAAGCTTTCTTT.

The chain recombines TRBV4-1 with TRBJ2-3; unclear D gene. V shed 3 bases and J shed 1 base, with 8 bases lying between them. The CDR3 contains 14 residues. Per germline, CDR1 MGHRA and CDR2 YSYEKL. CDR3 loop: CASSQVGRTDTQYF. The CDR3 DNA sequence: TGCGCCAGCAGCCAGGTGGGCCGCACAGATACGCAGTATTTT.

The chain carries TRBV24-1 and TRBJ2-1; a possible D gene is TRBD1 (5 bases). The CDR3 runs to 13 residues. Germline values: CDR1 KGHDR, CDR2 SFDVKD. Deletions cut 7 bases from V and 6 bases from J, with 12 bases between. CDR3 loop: CATRRQGSNEQFF. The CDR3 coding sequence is TGTGCCACCAGGCGCCAGGGATCCAATGAGCAGTTCTTC.

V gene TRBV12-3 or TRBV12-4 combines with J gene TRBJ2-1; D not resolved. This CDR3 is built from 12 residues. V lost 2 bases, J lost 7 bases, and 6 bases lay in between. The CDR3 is CASSLSTNEQFF. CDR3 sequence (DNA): TGTGCCAGCAGTTTATCCACAAATGAGCAGTTCTTC.

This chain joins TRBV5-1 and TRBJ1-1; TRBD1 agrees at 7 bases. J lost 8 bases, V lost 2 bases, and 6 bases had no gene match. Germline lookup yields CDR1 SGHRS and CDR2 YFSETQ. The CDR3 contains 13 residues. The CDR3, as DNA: TGCGCCAGCAGCTTTAGACCGGGACAGGAAGCTTTCTTT. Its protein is CASSFRPGQEAFF.

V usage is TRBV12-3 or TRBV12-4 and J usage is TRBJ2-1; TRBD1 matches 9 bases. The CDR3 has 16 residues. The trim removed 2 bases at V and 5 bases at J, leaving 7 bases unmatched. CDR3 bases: TGTGCCAGCAGTTTAAGTCGAGGGACAGGGAACAATGAGCAGTTCTTC. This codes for CASSLSRGTGNNEQFF.

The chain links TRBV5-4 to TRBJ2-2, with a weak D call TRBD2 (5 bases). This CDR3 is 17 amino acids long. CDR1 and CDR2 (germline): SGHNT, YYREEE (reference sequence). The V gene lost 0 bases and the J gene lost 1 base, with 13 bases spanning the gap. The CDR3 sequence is CASSLVFSGVNTGELFF. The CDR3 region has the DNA TGTGCCAGCAGCTTGGTGTTTTCCGGGGTGAACACCGGGGAGCTGTTTTTT.

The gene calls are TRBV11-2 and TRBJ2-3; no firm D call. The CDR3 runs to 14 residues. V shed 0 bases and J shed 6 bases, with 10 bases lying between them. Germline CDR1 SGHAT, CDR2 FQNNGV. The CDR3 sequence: CASSLESALDTQYF. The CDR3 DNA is TGTGCCAGCAGCTTAGAATCAGCTCTGGATACGCAGTATTTT.